The clone carrying this T cell receptor beta chain was picked up many times. Its antigen is currently unknown. With 0 bases removed from V and 2 bases from J, the gap between germline ends came to 5 bases. This CDR3 has 14 residues. Germline CDR1 reads LGHDT; CDR2 reads YNNKEL (reference sequence). No donor was unhealthy or non-Caucasian. This sample was taken from a study of identical twins. The study's findings and limits: Out-of-frame alpha sequences common to twins were enriched for low generation probability. Models came in too low on out-of-frame TCR alpha sharing in monozygotic twins.

TCRdb used MiXCR to reprocess the 5' RACE reads, holding one entry per CDR3 protein. The profile covers about 890,000 distinct CDR3 sequences, with 9% to 15% appearing a single time and around 1.6% taken by the ten largest. The same sample was also used in a study of yellow fever vaccine responses in identical twins.

This clonotype was obtained from a woman under 30 in good health. The material sequenced was PBMCs. The rearrangement joins TRBV3-1 to TRBJ1-3, with D tentatively TRBD1 (5 bases). As DNA, the CDR3 is TGTGCCAGCAGCCAAGACAGGGCTGGAAACACCATATATTTT. Translating gives CASSQDRAGNTIYF.